The 27 T cell receptor beta chains presented below share a single source sample, sequenced in a study of regulatory T cells in long-lasting Graves disease. Time point given: newly diagnosed GD, antithyroid drugs for less than 3 months. Preparation of the TCR library used RNA extracted from PBMCs. Combining iRepertoire HTBI primers with Arm-PCR of CDR3 regions, the authors built TCR beta libraries. TCRdb reprocessed the multiplex PCR reads with MiXCR, giving one entry per CDR3 protein. The table has 350,000 to 500,000 distinct CDR3 sequences, about 15% seen once; the top ten hold around 10%. The sample was also linked to a second study, of T cells in Graves' hyperthyroidism and ophthalmopathy.

The sequencing used peripheral blood mononuclear cells (PBMCs), collected at new diagnosis, from a patient treated with antithyroid drugs. The origin of the receptors is a woman under 40 with Graves disease.

This clonotype occurred many times. The chain links TRBV13 to TRBJ1-1; 10 bases line up with TRBD1. Germline CDR1 PRHDT, CDR2 FYEKMQ (reference sequence). Trimming cost V 0 bases and J 3 bases; bases outside gene matches: 7. This CDR3 spans 17 amino acids. The CDR3 spells CASSLGDRGNFYTEAFF. CDR3 DNA: TGTGCCAGCAGCTTAGGGGACAGGGGGAATTTTTACACTGAAGCTTTCTTT. The full variable domain, completed using reference TRBV13 and TRBJ1-1, is AAGVIQSPRHLIKEKRETATLKCYPIPRHDTVYWYQQGPGQDPQFLISFYEKMQSDKGSIPDRFSAQQFSDYHSELNMSSLELGDSALYFCASSLGDRGNFYTEAFFGQGTRLTVV.

This clonotype was recorded many times. This sequence joins TRBV11-3 and TRBJ2-4; D is possibly TRBD2 (5 bases). Trimming stripped 4 bases from V and 8 bases from J, with 12 bases between. CDR3 size: 13 residues. In germline, CDR1 is SGHNT, CDR2 YENEEA. In DNA form, the CDR3 reads TGTGCCAGCAGCTCGGCGGGTGGGGACATTCAGTACTTC. It codes for CASSSAGGDIQYF.

This clonotype was counted ten times or more. The V gene is TRBV11-3, the J gene TRBJ2-5; D call uncertain. In germline, CDR1 is SGHNT, CDR2 YENEEA. The CDR3 runs to 14 residues. Trimming cost V 1 base and J 3 bases, with 9 bases left between them. CDR3 loop: CASSLVGGEETQYF. CDR3 bases: TGTGCCAGCAGCTTAGTCGGTGGGGAAGAGACCCAGTACTTC.

This clonotype was counted many times. J is TRBJ2-5 and V is TRBV6-1, with D perhaps matching TRBD1 (5 bases). The CDR3 runs 15 residues. Germline V lookup: CDR1 MNHNS, CDR2 SASEGT. The ends were cut back, 6 bases at V and 5 bases at J, with 19 bases in the middle. CDR3 sequence reads: CASRSGPYMGETQYF. CDR3 nucleotides: TGTGCCAGCAGGTCAGGGCCCTATATGGGGGAGACCCAGTACTTC.

This clonotype was recorded a few times. A read error may produce the germline difference seen at one junction end. J is TRBJ2-2 and V is TRBV28, with 8 positions matching TRBD2. This CDR3 spans 16 amino acids. Germline V gene data show CDR1 as MDHEN and CDR2 as SYDVKM. The chain's CDR3 is CASSRTGTRNTGELLF. In DNA form, the CDR3 reads TGTGCCAGCAGCCGTACCGGGACTAGAAACACCGGGGAGCTGCTTTTT.

J is TRBJ2-1 and V is TRBV20-1; D is unresolved. Germline CDR1 reads DFQATT; CDR2 reads SNEGSKA (reference sequence). Trimming removed 8 bases from V and 5 bases from J, with 16 bases in between. CDR3 length: 13 amino acids. The CDR3, as DNA: TGCAGTTCCCTGGGCATTGCTAACAATGAGCAGTTCTTC. As protein: CSSLGIANNEQFF.

There are a few counts of this clonotype. The chain has TRBV12-3 or TRBV12-4 and TRBJ1-3; D unclear. The V and J ends lost 4 bases and 0 bases respectively, with 7 bases between them. This CDR3 has 14 residues. This chain's CDR3 is CASSSLGSGNTIYF. CDR3 in DNA: TGTGCCAGCAGTTCCCTAGGCTCTGGAAACACCATATATTTT.

This clonotype was counted at least ten times. The genes are TRBV28 and TRBJ1-1; D possibly corresponds to TRBD1 (6 bases). The CDR3 contains 13 residues. Germline V gene data show CDR1 as MDHEN and CDR2 as SYDVKM. Trimming removed 2 bases at V and 5 bases at J, with 9 bases between. CDR3 DNA: TGTGCCAGCAGTTTAAGACAGGTGACTGAAGCTTTCTTT. Residues: CASSLRQVTEAFF.

This clonotype was recorded at least ten times. The rearrangement joins TRBV27 to TRBJ2-3, with D perhaps TRBD2 (5 bases). V lost 5 bases and J lost 6, with 15 bases in between. This CDR3 has 14 residues. The germline V gene has CDR1 MNHEY and CDR2 SMNVEV (reference sequence). The CDR3 coding sequence is TGTGCCAGCAGTCTCCAACTAGATTCCGATACGCAGTATTTT. Its translation: CASSLQLDSDTQYF.

In its sample, this clonotype was seen a few times. The chain joins TRBV5-1 to TRBJ2-2, with TRBD1 identical over 8 bases. The junction had 4 bases not matched to a gene; V was cut back by 0 bases and J by 3 bases. Germline assignment: CDR1 SGHRS and CDR2 YFSETQ. The CDR3 has 16 residues. The CDR3 DNA reads as TGCGCCAGCAGCTTGGGACCACAGGGGGACACCGGGGAGCTGTTTTTT. This encodes CASSLGPQGDTGELFF. Full variable domain (remainder filled in from reference TRBV5-1 and TRBJ2-2): KAGVTQTPRYLIKTRGQQVTLSCSPISGHRSVSWYQQTPGQGLQFLFEYFSETQRNKGNFPGRFSGRQFSNSRSEMNVSTLELGDSALYLCASSLGPQGDTGELFFGEGSRLTVL.

The chain joins TRBV12-3 or TRBV12-4 to TRBJ2-1; D unresolved. The ends were cut back, 5 bases at V and 0 bases at J, with 11 bases in the middle. There are 15 residues in the CDR3. CDR3 bases: TGTGCCAGCAGTATCAAGGGAAGCTCCTACAATGAGCAGTTCTTC. It is translated as CASSIKGSSYNEQFF.

This clonotype turned up a few times. This rearrangement joins TRBV20-1 to TRBJ2-7; TRBD1 matches 7 bases. V gave up 5 bases and J gave up 10 bases; unmatched junction bases: 11. Germline CDR1 and CDR2: DFQATT and SNEGSKA (reference sequence). This CDR3 is 12 amino acids long. CDR3 in amino acids: CSAETGTETQYF. The CDR3 region has the DNA TGCAGTGCTGAAACCGGGACAGAGACACAGTACTTC.

In regard to this clonotype: An end of the junction differs from the germline gene, which may be a read error. The rearrangement joins TRBV7-9 to TRBJ2-5; 7 bases align to TRBD1. The V gene's germline CDR1 is SEHNR and CDR2 FQNEAQ (reference sequence). This CDR3 comprises 13 residues. CDR3 region: CASSQASDRPQYF. DNA for the CDR3: TGCGCCAGCAGCCAAGCTTCGGACAGGCCCCAGTACTTC. Filled out from reference TRBV7-9 and TRBJ2-5, the complete variable domain reads DTGVSQNPRHKITKRGQNVTFRCDPISEHNRLYWYRQTLGQGPEFLTYFQNEAQLEKSRLLSDRFSAERPKGSFSTLEIQRTEQGDSAMYLCASSQASDRPQYFGPGTRLLVL.

The chain uses TRBV20-1 and TRBJ2-5; D perhaps matches TRBD2 (6 bases). Germline V CDR1 and CDR2: DFQATT, SNEGSKA (reference sequence). CDR3 length: 19 amino acids. V was pared by 1 base and J by 2 bases, with 26 bases between. The CDR3 spells CSARVPSGSSDQPQETQYF. For the CDR3, the DNA is TGCAGTGCTAGAGTTCCCTCGGGATCTAGCGATCAACCACAAGAGACCCAGTACTTC.

This clonotype was observed a few times. The chain combines TRBV28 with TRBJ2-1; 9 bases fit TRBD1. Trimming took 7 bases from V and 0 from J; bases not matched to a gene: 1. CDR1 MDHEN and CDR2 SYDVKM come from the germline V gene. The CDR3 is made up of 14 amino acids. For the CDR3, the DNA is TGTGCCAGCATGGGACAGGGCTCCTACAATGAGCAGTTCTTC. It is translated as CASMGQGSYNEQFF.

Ten or more counts support this clonotype. An end of the junction does not agree with germline; a read error may underlie this. The rearrangement uses TRBV6-1 and TRBJ2-1; perhaps TRBD2 as D (5 bases). The V gene's germline CDR1 is MNHNS and CDR2 SASEGT. The CDR3 loop spans 15 amino acids. CDR3 region: CASREGGGKFREQFF. The CDR3 coding sequence is TGTGCCAGCAGGGAAGGAGGAGGTAAATTTCGGGAGCAGTTCTTC.

This clonotype was seen repeatedly, ten times or more. The chain is built from TRBV28 and TRBJ2-7; a possible D gene is TRBD2 (6 bases). Germline V lookup: CDR1 MDHEN, CDR2 SYDVKM. The V and J ends lost 8 bases and 3 bases respectively, with 23 bases between them. The CDR3 totals 16 residues. The CDR3 loop is CASVERPGTDLYEQYF. Here the CDR3 DNA reads TGTGCCAGCGTCGAGCGACCCGGGACTGATCTCTACGAGCAGTACTTC.

This clonotype was counted many times. V is TRBV7-2 and J is TRBJ2-5; D might be TRBD2 (5 bases). Per germline, CDR1 SGHTA and CDR2 FQGNSA. The CDR3 loop spans 14 amino acids. The V gene lost 1 base and the J gene lost 1 base, with 7 bases spanning the gap. CDR3 sequence reads: CASSLEGVQETQYF. DNA for the CDR3: TGTGCCAGCAGCTTAGAGGGAGTCCAAGAGACCCAGTACTTC.

The genes are TRBV6-2 or TRBV6-3 and TRBJ2-1, with 7 bases identical to TRBD2. V lost 5 bases, J lost 0 bases, and 10 bases stayed unmatched. Per the germline V gene, CDR1 is MNHEY and CDR2 is SVGEGT. CDR3 length: 17 residues. The CDR3 coding sequence is TGTGCCAGCAGTGGGGGAAGCGGGATTAGCTCCTACAATGAGCAGTTCTTC. Translating it yields CASSGGSGISSYNEQFF.

The CDR3 coding sequence is TGCAGCGTTGACTACGAGCAGTACTTC. It is translated as CSVDYEQYF. The V call is TRBV29-1, the J call TRBJ2-7; D remains ambiguous. V was trimmed by 3 bases and J by 3 bases, leaving 0 bases between them. CDR3 length: 9 residues. The germline gives CDR1 SQVTM, CDR2 ANQGSEA.

The chain couples TRBV28 to TRBJ2-2; TRBD2 is a possible D gene (7 bases). The CDR3 sequence is 18 residues long. CDR1 and CDR2 (germline): MDHEN, SYDVKM. Trimming pared 5 bases from V and 5 bases from J, leaving 24 bases between. DNA for the CDR3: TGTGCCAGCAGTCGAACCATTGGGGGGGCGCAGAGGACCGGGGAGCTGTTTTTT. Protein sequence: CASSRTIGGAQRTGELFF.

As regards this clonotype: A read error is possible here, since a much larger clone lies one base away. The chain uses TRBV28 and TRBJ2-5; D uncertain. Germline loops: CDR1 MDHEN, CDR2 SYDVKM. The CDR3 consists of 14 residues. The CDR3, as DNA: TGTGCCAGCAGTACTCAGACGGCCCAAGAGACCCAGCACTTC. Protein: CASSTQTAQETQHF.

This clonotype was seen at least ten times. The chain couples TRBV3-1 to TRBJ2-3; D may be TRBD2 (5 bases). The CDR3 extends over 13 amino acids. The germline V gene has CDR1 LGHDT and CDR2 YNNKEL (reference sequence). V gave up 5 bases and J gave up 4 bases, with 10 bases separating them. The CDR3 nucleotides read TGTGCCAGCAGCGGTCGCGGGCCAGATACGCAGTATTTT. Its protein is CASSGRGPDTQYF.

Remarks on this clonotype: A much larger clone sits a single nucleotide away, making a read error possible. The rearrangement uses TRBV5-6 and TRBJ1-5, with D uncertain. The CDR3 runs to 15 residues. V dropped 4 bases and J dropped 0 bases, with 11 bases sitting between them. Per germline, CDR1 SGHDT and CDR2 YYEEEE. CDR3 DNA: TGTGCCAGCAGCAACTTCGACATTAGCAATCAGCCCCAGCATTTT. Amino acid sequence: CASSNFDISNQPQHF.

The chain joins TRBV14 to TRBJ2-1, with TRBD1 as a possible D gene (6 bases). The V gene lost 0 bases and the J gene lost 0 bases, with 12 bases spanning the gap. Germline V CDR1 and CDR2: SGHDN, FVKESK. The CDR3 extends over 17 amino acids. CDR3 sequence: CASSQDTGFGSYNEQFF. CDR3 in DNA: TGTGCCAGCAGCCAAGATACAGGGTTTGGCTCCTACAATGAGCAGTTCTTC.

This clonotype was recorded many times. This sequence joins TRBV7-9 and TRBJ1-1; weak D call: TRBD1 (5 bases). Germline V CDR1 and CDR2: SEHNR, FQNEAQ (reference sequence). V was clipped by 5 bases and J by 1 base, with 11 bases between them. This CDR3 region has 14 residues. CDR3 nucleotide sequence: TGTGCCAGCAGCCAGGGACGGACGAACACTGAAGCTTTCTTT. Protein: CASSQGRTNTEAFF.

The chain couples TRBV11-2 to TRBJ2-7, with 8 bases identical to TRBD2. The CDR3 totals 15 residues. After removal of 5 bases from V and 1 base from J, the junction contained 7 bases not matched to a gene. The germline gives CDR1 SGHAT, CDR2 FQNNGV. CDR3 DNA sequence: TGTGCCAGCAGCCTCCCAGCGGGAGTGTCCTACGAGCAGTACTTC. This translates into CASSLPAGVSYEQYF.